Below are 19 T cell receptor beta chains sequenced from a single sample in a study of T cells in women clearing cervical HPV infection. The assay was immunoSEQ multiplex PCR, and TCRdb's table has in-frame clones only and misses some. The ten most abundant clones cover 3.1% of a sample with about 31,000 clones. The sequenced sample consisted of blood buffy coat. These receptors were collected from a woman between 18 and 70 years old with a cervical HPV16 infection that either progressed to CIN3+ or cleared (not recorded which).

Details on this clone: The read halts 3 residues ahead of the CDR3 end, with the missing end drawn from the germline J gene. The J gene is TRBJ1-2, the V gene TRBV7-6, with D possibly TRBD1 on 5 matching bases. Per germline, CDR1 SGHVS and CDR2 FNYEAQ. This CDR3 region has 15 residues. The DNA read from the CDR3 is TGTGCCAGCAGCCCCCGACTAGCGGGGGATCGTGAC. Its protein is CASSPRLAGDRD. The whole CDR3 reads CASSPRLAGDRDYTF.

Of note for this clone: The read terminates 3 residues before the CDR3 end, so the remaining end is supplied by the germline J gene. The genes are TRBV2 and TRBJ1-1, with 8 nucleotides matching TRBD1. With V trimmed by 6 bases and J by 3 bases, 6 bases remained unmatched. The CDR3 runs 14 residues. CDR1 and CDR2 from the germline V gene are SNHLY and FYNNEI. The CDR3 DNA, read in part, is TGTGCCAGCAGACTAGACAGGGGATACACTGAA. Translating gives CASRLDRGYTE. The entire CDR3 protein reads CASRLDRGYTEAFF.

Points on this clone: The read terminates 3 residues before the CDR3 end, so the remaining end is supplied by the germline J gene. This rearrangement joins TRBV5-1 to TRBJ2-7; D is possibly TRBD1 (6 bases). Trimming left V 7 bases short and J 5 bases short, with 22 bases between. This CDR3 is 15 amino acids long. Germline V gene lookup returns CDR1 SGHRS and CDR2 YFSETQ. The part of the CDR3 DNA that was read is TGCGCCAGCGGCTCAACAGGGCCCCTAGGGCACGAG. Translating gives CASGSTGPLGHE. The full CDR3 protein is CASGSTGPLGHEQYF.

As regards this clone: The CDR3 extends 3 residues past the end of the read, so its final part is completed from the germline J gene. The chain has TRBV18 and TRBJ2-6; no clear D. Trimming took 2 bases from V and 0 from J, leaving 8 bases between them. Germline assignment: CDR1 KGHSH and CDR2 LQKENI. The CDR3 has 16 residues. CDR3 DNA, as far as it was read: TGTGCCAGCTCACCAGTTATTAGCTCTGGGGCCAACGTC. This encodes CASSPVISSGANV. The whole CDR3 is CASSPVISSGANVLTF.

With regard to this clone: The CDR3 end falls 3 residues outside the read, so it is completed with the germline J gene. The rearrangement uses TRBV2 and TRBJ2-3, with 16 bases aligning to TRBD2. V gave up 2 bases and J gave up 3 bases; unmatched junction bases: 5. This CDR3 comprises 18 residues. Per the germline V gene, CDR1 is SNHLY and CDR2 is FYNNEI. CDR3 in amino acids: CASSERGLAGGLTDTQYF. CDR3 bases read: TGTGCCAGCAGTGAACGGGGACTAGCGGGGGGGCTGACAGATACG.

Remarks on this clone: The read ends 3 residues shy of where the CDR3 ends; the end is completed using the germline J gene. The chain carries TRBV5-6 and TRBJ1-2, with TRBD1 matching 7 bases. The germline gives CDR1 SGHDT, CDR2 YYEEEE. V shed 4 bases and J 6 bases; nucleotides not matched to a gene: 12. This CDR3 is 15 amino acids long. The CDR3: CASSRMTGWFDGYTF. Partial CDR3 DNA: TGTGCCAGCAGCCGGATGACAGGGTGGTTTGATGGC.

The DNA read from the CDR3 is TGTGCCAGCTCAGCAGGGAGCACTAATGAAAAA. It yields the protein CASSAGSTNEK. The entire CDR3 protein reads CASSAGSTNEKLFF. This sequence joins TRBV18 and TRBJ1-4; possible D gene TRBD1, 5 bases. Read coverage stops 3 residues before the CDR3 terminus; the germline J gene supplies the remainder. Trimming pared 5 bases from V and 2 bases from J, leaving 9 bases between. Per the germline V gene, CDR1 is KGHSH and CDR2 is LQKENI. The length of the CDR3 is 14 residues.

Details on this clone: The read comes to an end 3 residues before the CDR3 does, leaving the germline J gene to fill in the end. V gene TRBV7-8 combines with J gene TRBJ1-4; 12 nucleotides agree with TRBD1. CDR1 and CDR2 (germline): SGHVS, FQNEAQ. This CDR3 has 17 amino acids. CDR3: CASSPGTGGSGANVLFF. CDR3 DNA, as far as it was read: TGTGCCAGCAGCCCCGGGACAGGGGGCTCTGGGGCCAACGTA.

As for this clone: The read comes to an end 3 residues before the CDR3 does, leaving the germline J gene to fill in the end. V is TRBV10-3 and J is TRBJ1-2; TRBD1 matches 7 bases. Germline loops: CDR1 ENHRY, CDR2 SYGVKD. The CDR3 is 14 amino acids. Trimming cost V 3 bases and J 4 bases; bases outside gene matches: 5. The CDR3 sequence is CAISEAGGPYGYTF. The sequenced CDR3 bases are TGTGCCATCAGTGAAGCAGGGGGTCCCTATGGC.

This chain's CDR3 is CASSRQGTPAGRYGQYF. CDR3 DNA (partial): TGTGCCAGCTCGCGACAGGGGACCCCGGCCGGAAGATATGGT. The chain couples TRBV18 to TRBJ2-4; 8 nucleotides align to TRBD1. The read ends 3 residues early relative to the CDR3; the germline J gene fills the gap. Germline V gene lookup returns CDR1 KGHSH and CDR2 LQKENI. This CDR3 is built from 17 residues.

A remark on this clone: Read coverage stops 3 residues before the CDR3 terminus; the germline J gene supplies the remainder. The chain is built from TRBV5-1 and TRBJ2-7; TRBD1 matches at 9 bases. Germline loops: CDR1 SGHRS, CDR2 YFSETQ. Trimming took 0 bases from V and 1 from J; bases not matched to a gene: 5. The CDR3 contains 16 residues. CDR3 residues: CASSLASGTGSYEQYF. Partial CDR3 DNA: TGCGCCAGCAGCTTGGCCTCCGGGACAGGGTCCTACGAG.

In regard to this clone: The read is 3 residues too short to cover the CDR3 end, so that end is filled in from the germline J gene. The V call is TRBV19, the J call TRBJ1-1, with TRBD1 identical over 7 bases. This CDR3 is built from 13 residues. Per germline, CDR1 LNHDA and CDR2 SQIVND (reference sequence). Germline trimming cut 5 bases from V and 4 bases from J; bases unmatched to any gene: 4. The CDR3 DNA, read in part, is TGTGCCAGTAGTTCAGACAGGGTCACTGAA. It specifies CASSSDRVTE. The entire CDR3 reads CASSSDRVTEAFF.

Turning to this clone: The read is 3 residues too short to cover the CDR3 end, so that end is filled in from the germline J gene. The chain combines TRBV7-2 with TRBJ2-7; 12 nucleotides align to TRBD2. Germline V gene lookup returns CDR1 SGHTA and CDR2 FQGNSA. This CDR3 comprises 15 residues. V was clipped by 5 bases and J by 5 bases; unmatched bases: 7. Partial CDR3 DNA: TGTGCCAGCAGCCTCACTAGCGGGGGGATGAACGAG. Protein sequence: CASSLTSGGMNE. Given in full, the CDR3 is CASSLTSGGMNEQYF. Complete variable domain (other parts from reference TRBV7-2 and TRBJ2-7): GAGVSQSPSNKVTEKGKDVELRCDPISGHTALYWYRQSLGQGLEFLIYFQGNSAPDKSGLPSDRFSAERTGGSVSTLTIQRTQQEDSAVYLCASSLTSGGMNEQYFGPGTRLTVT.

As to this clone: Read coverage stops 3 residues before the CDR3 terminus; the germline J gene supplies the remainder. The genes are TRBV2 and TRBJ2-1; 9 bases align to TRBD2. Germline V gene sequence: CDR1 SNHLY, CDR2 FYNNEI. Germline trimming cut 8 bases from V and 4 bases from J; bases unmatched to any gene: 6. This CDR3 region has 14 residues. The covered CDR3 bases are TGTGCCAGCTTTAGCGGGGGCCTATACAATGAG. It is translated as CASFSGGLYNE. The CDR3 in its entirety is CASFSGGLYNEQFF.

Points on this clone: Coverage ceases 3 residues before the CDR3 finishes, and the germline J gene fills in the end. This chain uses TRBV6-4 with TRBJ2-1; 7 bases are a match to TRBD1. The CDR3 spans 15 residues. J was trimmed by 6 bases and V by 3 bases; bases with no gene match: 8. Germline CDR1 is MRHNA and CDR2 is SNTAGT. The sequenced part of the CDR3 DNA is TGTGCCAGCAGTGAAAGGTCGGGACAGTTCAATGAG. It yields the protein CASSERSGQFNE. The full CDR3 reads CASSERSGQFNEQFF.

A remark on this clone: The CDR3 extends 3 residues past the end of the read, so its final part is completed from the germline J gene. V usage is TRBV13 and J usage is TRBJ2-5; D gene unclear. The CDR3 contains 12 residues. Trimming took off 3 bases at V and 5 bases at J, with 7 bases between the two ends. CDR1 is PRHDT and CDR2 is FYEKMQ in the germline V gene (reference sequence). CDR3 DNA, as far as it was read: TGTGCCAGCAGCTTTAGAAAGGAGACC. Protein sequence: CASSFRKET. The entire CDR3 protein is CASSFRKETQYF.

Comments on this clone: The read ends 3 residues early relative to the CDR3; the germline J gene fills the gap. V and J are TRBV6-4 and TRBJ1-5; possible D gene TRBD1, 6 bases. Germline CDR1 reads MRHNA; CDR2 reads SNTAGT. The CDR3 covers 14 residues. With 5 bases removed from V and 2 bases from J, the gap between germline ends came to 10 bases. The DNA read from the CDR3 is TGTGCCAGCAGTTACAGGGCTGGCAATCAGCCC. This sequence encodes CASSYRAGNQP. The complete CDR3 reads CASSYRAGNQPQHF.

Details on this clone: The read terminates 3 residues ahead of where the CDR3 ends, so the germline J gene completes it. The gene calls are TRBV20-1 and TRBJ2-7, with TRBD2 identical over 11 bases. CDR1 DFQATT and CDR2 SNEGSKA come from the germline V gene (reference sequence). There are 14 residues in the CDR3. The junction had 4 bases not matched to a gene; V was cut back by 2 bases and J by 4 bases. The sequenced CDR3 bases are TGCAGTGCTAGAATTCCTAGCGGGGGGTACGAG. Translated: CSARIPSGGYE. The full CDR3 sequence reads CSARIPSGGYEQYF.

As to this clone: The sequenced fragment ends 3 residues before the CDR3 boundary, so the rest is inferred from the germline J gene. The chain is built from TRBV18 and TRBJ2-3; tentatively, D is TRBD2 (5 bases). Looked up from germline, CDR1 is KGHSH and CDR2 is LQKENI. The CDR3 runs to 14 residues. The part of the CDR3 DNA that was read is TGTGCCAGCTCATCAGGACTCGTTCAAGAGACG. This sequence encodes CASSSGLVQET. The full CDR3 sequence reads CASSSGLVQETQYF.